A selection of T cell receptor beta chains follows, all from one sample in a study of CD8+CD57+ T cells in acquired aplastic anemia. Each CDR3 protein is one row after TCRdb ran MiXCR on the reads. The sample gives around 170,000 distinct CDR3 sequences, 60% to 70% of which show up once; roughly 44% is in the top ten. Input material: sorted CD4+, CD8+, or CD8+CD57+ T cells (not recorded which) from PBMCs. These receptors all come from a human donor in good health. The CDR3 runs from the conserved cysteine through the conserved F or W. Fields, in order: clone size, J gene, V gene, D gene, CDR3 DNA, CDR3 protein. A D gene is named only where the DNA matches it firmly. The size entry is marked missing in some rows and otherwise reads once, few, many or a size class.

clone_size: NA; j_call: TRBJ2-7; v_call: TRBV7-8; d_call: NA; cdr3_nt: TGTGCCAGCAGCTTAGCGCAGGGATCTCCCGAGCAGTACTTC; cdr3_aa: CASSLAQGSPEQYF
clone_size: NA; j_call: TRBJ1-5; v_call: TRBV2; d_call: TRBD1; cdr3_nt: TGTGCCAGCAGTGGACAGGGGGCAAGGCAGCCCCAGCATTTT; cdr3_aa: CASSGQGARQPQHF
clone_size: once; j_call: TRBJ1-5; v_call: TRBV7-8; d_call: TRBD1; cdr3_nt: TGTGCCAGCAGCCCAGGGGGATCGGGCAATCAGCCCCAGCATTTT; cdr3_aa: CASSPGGSGNQPQHF
clone_size: NA; j_call: TRBJ1-3; v_call: TRBV9; d_call: NA; cdr3_nt: TGTGCCAGCAGCGTAGGGGGCGTTTGGAACACCATATATTTT; cdr3_aa: CASSVGGVWNTIYF
clone_size: many; j_call: TRBJ2-1; v_call: TRBV11-2; d_call: TRBD2; cdr3_nt: TGTGCCAGCAGCTTAGAAGGACTAGCGGGAGGGGAGCAGTTCTTC; cdr3_aa: CASSLEGLAGGEQFF
clone_size: NA; j_call: TRBJ2-1; v_call: TRBV7-9; d_call: TRBD2; cdr3_nt: TGTGCCAGCAGCTTAGCTTCCTCAGGACTAGCGGGAAGAACCTCCTACAATGAGCAGTTCTTC; cdr3_aa: CASSLASSGLAGRTSYNEQFF
clone_size: NA; j_call: TRBJ2-5; v_call: TRBV19; d_call: TRBD2; cdr3_nt: TGTGCCAGTGTAGCGGGAGGGCCGGACGAGACCCAGTACTTC; cdr3_aa: CASVAGGPDETQYF
clone_size: NA; j_call: TRBJ1-5; v_call: TRBV6-1; d_call: TRBD1; cdr3_nt: TGTGCCAGCAGTGACGGACAGGGTCGTTCTCAGCCCCAGCATTTT; cdr3_aa: CASSDGQGRSQPQHF
clone_size: many; j_call: TRBJ2-3; v_call: TRBV2; d_call: TRBD2; cdr3_nt: TGTGCCAGCACATTTAGCGGGAGGTCCTATAGCACAGATACGCAGTATTTT; cdr3_aa: CASTFSGRSYSTDTQYF
clone_size: once; j_call: TRBJ2-1; v_call: TRBV20-1; d_call: NA; cdr3_nt: TGCAGTGCCAGCCTCAAATATAGTGGCAGTGAGCAGTTCTTC; cdr3_aa: CSASLKYSGSEQFF